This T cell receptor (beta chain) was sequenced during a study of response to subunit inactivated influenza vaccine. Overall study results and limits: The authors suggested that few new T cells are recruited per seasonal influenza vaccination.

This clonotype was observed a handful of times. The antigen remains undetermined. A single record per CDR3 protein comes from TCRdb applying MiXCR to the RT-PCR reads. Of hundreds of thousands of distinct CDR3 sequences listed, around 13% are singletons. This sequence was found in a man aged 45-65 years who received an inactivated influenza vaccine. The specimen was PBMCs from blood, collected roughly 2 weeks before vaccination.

CDR3 residues: CASSYGAREGSPLHF. The CDR3 DNA reads TGTGCCAGCAGTTACGGGGCCAGGGAAGGATCACCCCTCCACTTT. The chain is built from TRBV6-5 and TRBJ1-6, with TRBD1 as a possible D gene (5 bases). CDR1 is MNHEY, CDR2 SVGAGI, per germline. The V and J ends lost 2 bases and 10 bases respectively, with 15 bases between them. This CDR3 is built from 15 residues.